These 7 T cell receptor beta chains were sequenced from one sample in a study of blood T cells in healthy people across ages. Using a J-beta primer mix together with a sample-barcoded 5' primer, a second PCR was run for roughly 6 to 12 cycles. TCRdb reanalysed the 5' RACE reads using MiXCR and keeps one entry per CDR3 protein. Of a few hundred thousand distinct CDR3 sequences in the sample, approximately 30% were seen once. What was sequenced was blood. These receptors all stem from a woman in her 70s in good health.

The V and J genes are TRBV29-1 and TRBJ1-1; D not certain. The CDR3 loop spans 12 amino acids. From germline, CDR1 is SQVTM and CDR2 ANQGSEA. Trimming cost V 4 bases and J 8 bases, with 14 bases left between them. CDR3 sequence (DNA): TGCAGCGTTGTAACTCACAGCGACGAAGCTTTCTTT. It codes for CSVVTHSDEAFF.

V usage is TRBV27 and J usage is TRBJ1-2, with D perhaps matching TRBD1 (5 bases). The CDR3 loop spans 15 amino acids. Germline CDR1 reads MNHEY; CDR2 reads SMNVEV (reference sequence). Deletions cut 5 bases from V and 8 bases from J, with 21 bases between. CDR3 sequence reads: CASSPTGTYMRGYTF. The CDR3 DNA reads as TGTGCCAGCAGTCCTACGGGGACCTACATGAGGGGCTACACCTTC.

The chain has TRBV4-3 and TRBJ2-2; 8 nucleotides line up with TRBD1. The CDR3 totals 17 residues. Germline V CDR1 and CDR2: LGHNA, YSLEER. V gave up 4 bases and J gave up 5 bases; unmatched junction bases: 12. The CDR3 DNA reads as TGCGCCAGCAGCCGAGACGTGACAGGGGCGAGGACCGGGGAGCTGTTTTTT. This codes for CASSRDVTGARTGELFF.

CDR3 bases: TGCAGCGTTCAGCCAACTAATGAAAAACTGTTTTTT. Encoded protein: CSVQPTNEKLFF. The chain couples TRBV29-1 to TRBJ1-4, with no clear D. The CDR3 covers 12 residues. Trimming cost V 5 bases and J 0 bases, with 4 bases left between them. Germline loops: CDR1 SQVTM, CDR2 ANQGSEA.

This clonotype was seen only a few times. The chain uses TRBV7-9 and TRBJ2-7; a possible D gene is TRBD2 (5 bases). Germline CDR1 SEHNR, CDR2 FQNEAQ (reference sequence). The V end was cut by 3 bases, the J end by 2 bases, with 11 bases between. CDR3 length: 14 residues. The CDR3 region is CASSFSATTYEQYF. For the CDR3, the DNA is TGTGCCAGCAGCTTCTCAGCGACTACCTACGAGCAGTACTTC.

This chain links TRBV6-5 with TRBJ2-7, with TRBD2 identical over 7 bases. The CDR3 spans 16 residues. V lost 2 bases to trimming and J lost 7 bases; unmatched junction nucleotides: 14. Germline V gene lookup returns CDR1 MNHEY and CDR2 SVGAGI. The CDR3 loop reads CASSYRGGGRGGEQYF. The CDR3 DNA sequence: TGTGCCAGCAGTTACCGAGGCGGTGGGAGGGGAGGTGAGCAGTACTTC.

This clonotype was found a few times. CDR3 amino acids: CASSLGPGWDQETQYF. The CDR3 nucleotides are TGTGCCAGCAGCTTGGGGCCAGGTTGGGACCAAGAGACCCAGTACTTC. This rearrangement joins TRBV7-9 to TRBJ2-5; D perhaps matches TRBD1 (5 bases). The CDR3 is made up of 16 amino acids. Looked up from germline, CDR1 is SEHNR and CDR2 is FQNEAQ (reference sequence). V lost 3 bases and J 0 bases, leaving 14 bases between the germline ends.